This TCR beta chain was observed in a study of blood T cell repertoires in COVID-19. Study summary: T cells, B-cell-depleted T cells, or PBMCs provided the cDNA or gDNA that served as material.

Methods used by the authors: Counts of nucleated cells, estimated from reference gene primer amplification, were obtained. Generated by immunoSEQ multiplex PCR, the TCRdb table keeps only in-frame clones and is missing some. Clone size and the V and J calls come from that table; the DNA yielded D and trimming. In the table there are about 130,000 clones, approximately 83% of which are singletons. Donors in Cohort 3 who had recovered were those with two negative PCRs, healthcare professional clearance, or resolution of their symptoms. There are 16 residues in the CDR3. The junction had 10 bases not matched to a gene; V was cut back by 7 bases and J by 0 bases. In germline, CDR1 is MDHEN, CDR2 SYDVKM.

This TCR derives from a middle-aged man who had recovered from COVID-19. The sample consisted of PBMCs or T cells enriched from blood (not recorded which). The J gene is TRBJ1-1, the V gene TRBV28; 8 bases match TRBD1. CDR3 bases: TGTGCCAGCAAGTCGGACAGGGTACGGATGAACACTGAAGCTTTCTTT. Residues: CASKSDRVRMNTEAFF.